This T cell receptor (beta chain) appears in the sequencing data of a study of cytomegalovirus exposure and HLA in healthy donors. Study-wide points: Earlier findings revealed that most TCR beta V segments proved productive either about 90% or about 30% of the time. Certain indistinguishable V segments, among them TRBV6-2 and TRBV6-3, were excluded. There were around 160 TCR beta chains listed as cytomegalovirus-associated.

Germline V gene lookup returns CDR1 SGHRS and CDR2 YFSETQ. V trimming: 4 bases; J trimming: 3 bases; junction bases outside the gene matches: 7. There are 17 residues in the CDR3. 60 Vbeta and 13 Jbeta primers were used in PCR. The table came from immunoSEQ multiplex PCR; TCRdb's copy has only in-frame clones and leaves some out. Of around 150,000 clones listed, roughly four fifths are singletons. This clone showed up just once. Its antigen is still unknown. The V call is TRBV5-1, the J call TRBJ2-2, with 12 bases aligning to TRBD2. The sequence was collected from a middle-aged man in good health and CMV-seropositive. The material sequenced was PBMCs. The CDR3 bases are TGCGCCAGCAGCGGTAATCTAGCGGGAGGGGACACCGGGGAGCTGTTTTTT. It is translated as CASSGNLAGGDTGELFF.